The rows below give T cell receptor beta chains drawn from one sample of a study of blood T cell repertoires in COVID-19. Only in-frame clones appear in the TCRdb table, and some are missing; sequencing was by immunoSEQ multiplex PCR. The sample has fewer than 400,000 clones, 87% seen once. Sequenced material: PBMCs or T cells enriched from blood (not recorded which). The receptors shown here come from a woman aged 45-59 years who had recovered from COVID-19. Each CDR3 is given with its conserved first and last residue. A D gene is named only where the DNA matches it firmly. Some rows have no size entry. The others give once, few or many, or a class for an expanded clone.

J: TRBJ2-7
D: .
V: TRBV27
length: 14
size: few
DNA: TGTGCCAGCAGTCCGACTAAAAATCGAGACGAGCAGTACTTC
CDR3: CASSPTKNRDEQYF

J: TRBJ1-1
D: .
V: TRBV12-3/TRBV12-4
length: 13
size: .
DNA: TGTGCCACCCATCAGGTTCCCGGCACTGAAGCTTTCTTT
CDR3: CATHQVPGTEAFF

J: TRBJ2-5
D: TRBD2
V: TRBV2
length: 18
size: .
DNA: TGTGCCAGCTCGATCTCGGGACTAGCGGGGGGCCGGGGGGAGACCCAGTACTTC
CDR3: CASSISGLAGGRGETQYF

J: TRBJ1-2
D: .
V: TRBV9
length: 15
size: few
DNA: TGTGCCAGCAGCGTAGCAGGCCAACCTTTCTATGGCTACACCTTC
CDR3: CASSVAGQPFYGYTF

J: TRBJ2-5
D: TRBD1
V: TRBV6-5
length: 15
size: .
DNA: TGTGCCAGCGTTCTAACAGGGGGTTTCCAAGAGACCCAGTACTTC
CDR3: CASVLTGGFQETQYF

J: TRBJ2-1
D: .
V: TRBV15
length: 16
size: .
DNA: TGTGCCACCAGCAGAGGGCCCGGTACAGGGGACTATGAGCAGTTCTTC
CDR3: CATSRGPGTGDYEQFF

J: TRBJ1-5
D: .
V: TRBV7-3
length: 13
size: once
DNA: TGTGCCAGCAGCATACAGGGAGGGGAGCCCCAGCATTTT
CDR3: CASSIQGGEPQHF

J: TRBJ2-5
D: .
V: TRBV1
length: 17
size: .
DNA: TGCACCAGCAGCCCGAGACGGACTAGCGGGGGGCAAGAGACCCAGTACTTC
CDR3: CTSSPRRTSGGQETQYF

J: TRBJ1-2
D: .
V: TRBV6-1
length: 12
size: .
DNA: TGTGCCAGCAGTGAAGCGCAGGGGGGCTACACCTTC
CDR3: CASSEAQGGYTF

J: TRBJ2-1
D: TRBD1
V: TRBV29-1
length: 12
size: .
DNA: TGCAGCGCCGGACAGGGAGGCCATGAGCAGTTCTTC
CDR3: CSAGQGGHEQFF

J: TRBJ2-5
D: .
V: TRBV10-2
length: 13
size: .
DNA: TGCGCCAGCAGTGAGGGGGGGATGAAGACCCAGTACTTC
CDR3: CASSEGGMKTQYF

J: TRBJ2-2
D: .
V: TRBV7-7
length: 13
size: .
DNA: TGTGCTAGCAGCCTCCAGGCCCCCGGGGAGCTGTTTTTT
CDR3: CASSLQAPGELFF

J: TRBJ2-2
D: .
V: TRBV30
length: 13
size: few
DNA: TGTGCCTGGTCCCCCTCAAGGGGCGGGGAGCTGTTTTTT
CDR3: CAWSPSRGGELFF

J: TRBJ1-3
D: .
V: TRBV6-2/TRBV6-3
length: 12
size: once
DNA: TGTGCCAGCAGTTACCTCCCGGACACCATATATTTT
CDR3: CASSYLPDTIYF

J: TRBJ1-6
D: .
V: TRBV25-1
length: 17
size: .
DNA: TGTGCCAGCAGTACGATTCAAGCGTCCGGGGGAAATTCACCCCTCCACTTT
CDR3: CASSTIQASGGNSPLHF

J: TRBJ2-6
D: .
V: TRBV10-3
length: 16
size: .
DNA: TGTGCCATCAGGCCACCAAGCGCGGCTGGGGCCAACGTCCTGACTTTC
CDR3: CAIRPPSAAGANVLTF

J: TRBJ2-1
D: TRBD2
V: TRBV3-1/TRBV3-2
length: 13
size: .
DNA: TGTGCCAGCAGCGGGGGGGTCGGCAATGAGCAGTTCTTC
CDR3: CASSGGVGNEQFF

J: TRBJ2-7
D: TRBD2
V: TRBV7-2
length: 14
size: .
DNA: TGTGCCAGCAGCCCGGGACTAGCGGGGCTCGAGCAGTACTTC
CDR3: CASSPGLAGLEQYF

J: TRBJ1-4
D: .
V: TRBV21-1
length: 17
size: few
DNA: TGTGCCAGCAGCAAAGACCGAAATGCGGCAACTAATGAAAAACTGTTTTTT
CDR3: CASSKDRNAATNEKLFF

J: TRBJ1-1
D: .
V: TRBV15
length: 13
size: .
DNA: TGTGCCACCAGCAGAGGAGCCGTCCCTGAAGCTTTCTTT
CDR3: CATSRGAVPEAFF

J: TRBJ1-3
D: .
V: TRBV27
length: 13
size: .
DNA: TGTGCCAGCAGGCCCAGATCTGGAAACACCATATATTTT
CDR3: CASRPRSGNTIYF

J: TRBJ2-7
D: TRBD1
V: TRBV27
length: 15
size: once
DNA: TGTGCCAGCAGTCCCGACCGGACAGGGACCTACGAGCAGTACTTC
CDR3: CASSPDRTGTYEQYF

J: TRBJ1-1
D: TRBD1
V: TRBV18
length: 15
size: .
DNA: TGTGCCAGCTCATCAGACAGGGGCCTGAACACTGAAGCTTTCTTT
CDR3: CASSSDRGLNTEAFF